The clone carrying this T cell receptor beta chain was recorded many times. The germline V gene has CDR1 DFQATT and CDR2 SNEGSKA (reference sequence). The J segment lost 8 bases and the V segment lost 2 bases, leaving 8 bases of the junction unmatched. The CDR3 totals 14 residues. MiXCR was run by TCRdb on the RT-PCR reads, yielding one entry per CDR3 protein. The table records roughly 140,000 distinct CDR3 sequences, about 40% of them present only once. This sample is drawn from a study of patients and donors after allogeneic stem cell transplantation. The chain employs TRBV20-1 and TRBJ1-5; 8 bases agree with TRBD1. The sample consisted of blood, either unsorted or a sorted T cell fraction (not recorded which). The TCR originated in a human donor who was either an allogeneic HSCT recipient or a stem cell or donor lymphocyte infusion donor (not recorded which). It is not recorded whose cells these are; they may come from a transplant donor. CDR3 sequence: CSARRQGKWEPQHF. In DNA, the CDR3 is TGCAGTGCTAGAAGACAGGGGAAGTGGGAGCCCCAGCATTTT.